This entry lists 14 T cell receptor beta chains sequenced from one sample in a study of blood T cell repertoires in COVID-19. Sequencing was performed with immunoSEQ multiplex PCR; in TCRdb, only in-frame clones are kept and a portion is missing. The sample contains under 200,000 clones, about 80% of which appear only once. The sequencing input was PBMCs or T cells enriched from blood (not recorded which). The receptors originated from a woman aged 70-85 years in a cohort exposed to, infected with or recovered from COVID-19 (not recorded which).

The chain carries TRBV5-4 and TRBJ1-2, with 9 bases matching TRBD1. J was trimmed by 8 bases and V by 3 bases; bases with no gene match: 5. CDR1 and CDR2 from the germline V gene are SGHNT and YYREEE (reference sequence). The CDR3 consists of 13 residues. The CDR3 region is CASSWDRENGYTF. CDR3 in DNA: TGTGCCAGCAGCTGGGACAGGGAAAACGGCTACACCTTC.

This clone was counted a single time. The CDR3: CAISESPGLAVSYNEQFF. The CDR3 coding sequence is TGTGCCATCAGTGAGTCCCCGGGACTAGCGGTCAGCTACAATGAGCAGTTCTTC. The rearrangement links TRBV10-3 to TRBJ2-1, with 11 nucleotides matching TRBD2. J gave up 3 bases and V 0 bases, and 7 bases lay outside the gene matches. Looked up from germline, CDR1 is ENHRY and CDR2 is SYGVKD. This CDR3 has 18 amino acids.

This chain joins TRBV6-5 and TRBJ2-3, with 11 bases aligning to TRBD2. Germline CDR1 MNHEY, CDR2 SVGAGI. This CDR3 is 15 amino acids long. After removal of 3 bases from V and 4 bases from J, the junction contained 3 bases not matched to a gene. CDR3 region: CASSYSGRAADTQYF. DNA for the CDR3: TGTGCCAGCAGTTATAGCGGGAGGGCCGCAGATACGCAGTATTTT.

This clone occurred a few times. The CDR3 bases are TGTGCCAGCAGTTCATACGGGGAAGGCAATCAGCCCCAGCATTTT. It is translated as CASSSYGEGNQPQHF. The chain links TRBV27 to TRBJ1-5; no clear D. Trimming shortened V by 4 bases and J by 2 bases, and 12 bases separated the two germline ends. The CDR3 sequence is 15 residues long. The germline V gene encodes CDR1 MNHEY and CDR2 SMNVEV (reference sequence).

DNA of the CDR3: TGTGCCAGTAGTATTGGTGGAACCGGGGGGGATTCACCCCTCCACTTT. This encodes CASSIGGTGGDSPLHF. The chain links TRBV19 to TRBJ1-6; tentative D call: TRBD1 (5 bases). This CDR3 is built from 16 residues. Germline V gene lookup returns CDR1 LNHDA and CDR2 SQIVND (reference sequence). Between the trimmed V and J ends, which lost 3 bases and 8 bases, there was a span of 17 bases. The variable domain in full, completed from reference TRBV19 and TRBJ1-6, reads DGGITQSPKYLFRKEGQNVTLSCEQNLNHDAMYWYRQDPGQGLRLIYYSQIVNDFQKGDIAEGYSVSREKKESFPLTVTSAQKNPTAFYLCASSIGGTGGDSPLHFGNGTRLTVT.

This clone was seen just once. The chain is built from TRBV28 and TRBJ2-5; TRBD1 matches 7 bases. The CDR3 extends over 14 amino acids. Losses at the gene ends were 5 bases for V and 5 bases for J; bases not matched to a gene: 8. Germline lookup yields CDR1 MDHEN and CDR2 SYDVKM. The CDR3, as DNA: TGTGCCAGCAGTGAGGGGGCGCGTAAGGAGACCCAGTACTTC. Protein: CASSEGARKETQYF.

The chain couples TRBV7-9 to TRBJ1-1; D is unclear. This CDR3 contains 15 residues. The germline V and J ends were trimmed by 1 base and 6 bases, with 15 bases remaining between them. Germline V gene sequence: CDR1 SEHNR, CDR2 FQNEAQ (reference sequence). The CDR3 DNA is TGTGCCAGCAGCTTAGTCACGGGAGATCGCGCTGAAGCTTTCTTT. This gives the protein CASSLVTGDRAEAFF.

The chain recombines TRBV7-6 with TRBJ2-1; TRBD1 matches 8 bases. CDR3 length: 18 residues. The V gene end was trimmed by 1 base and the J gene end by 5 bases; junction bases not matched to a gene: 13. The germline gives CDR1 SGHVS, CDR2 FNYEAQ. Written as DNA, the CDR3 is TGTGCCAGCAGCTTAGGGGCTCTGGACAGGGATGGACACAATGAGCAGTTCTTC. It codes for CASSLGALDRDGHNEQFF.

This clone was picked up one time. The gene calls are TRBV7-8 and TRBJ1-3; D ambiguous. Trimming left V 1 base short and J 0 bases short, with 10 bases between. Germline CDR1 reads SGHVS; CDR2 reads FQNEAQ. The CDR3 length is 16 residues. CDR3 sequence (DNA): TGTGCCAGCAGCTTAGGGGTATACTACTCTGGAAACACCATATATTTT. This encodes CASSLGVYYSGNTIYF.

The V and J genes are TRBV5-1 and TRBJ2-1, with 13 bases lining up with TRBD2. With 3 bases clipped from V and 3 bases from J, the junction kept 18 bases outside the gene matches. This CDR3 has 21 residues. CDR1 is SGHRS and CDR2 is YFSETQ in the germline V gene. DNA for the CDR3: TGCGCCAGCAGCTCTAGGGGATCCGGGACTAGCGGGACCATCATCTACAATGAGCAGTTCTTC. This sequence encodes CASSSRGSGTSGTIIYNEQFF.

The table lists this clone with a few counts. The chain carries TRBV5-1 and TRBJ2-2; D perhaps matches TRBD1 (6 bases). The CDR3 length is 14 residues. The germline V and J ends were trimmed by 7 bases and 1 base, with 11 bases remaining between them. Germline CDR1 SGHRS, CDR2 YFSETQ. The CDR3 loop is CASGLGQNTGELFF. The CDR3 nucleotides are TGCGCCAGCGGACTGGGACAGAACACCGGGGAGCTGTTTTTT.

This chain links TRBV25-1 with TRBJ1-2; 8 bases align to TRBD1. J was trimmed by 7 bases and V by 8 bases; bases with no gene match: 3. CDR3 length: 11 amino acids. Germline V gene data show CDR1 as MGHDK and CDR2 as SYGVNS. The CDR3: CASGRGPGYTF. The DNA for the CDR3 is TGTGCCAGCGGCAGGGGGCCTGGCTACACCTTC.

Regarding this clone: The same CDR3 also results from other DNA sequences found in this sample. The chain recombines TRBV28 with TRBJ2-1; 9 nucleotides line up with TRBD2. The CDR3 length is 15 residues. Germline loops: CDR1 MDHEN, CDR2 SYDVKM. J was trimmed by 5 bases and V by 4 bases; bases with no gene match: 6. The CDR3 loop is CASSSLAGADNEQFF. Here the CDR3 DNA reads TGTGCCAGCAGTTCCTTAGCGGGAGCTGACAATGAGCAGTTCTTC.

CDR3: CASTLGLAGGSSGANVLTF. CDR3 nucleotide sequence: TGTGCCAGTACCCTGGGACTAGCGGGAGGATCCTCTGGGGCCAACGTCCTGACTTTC. This sequence joins TRBV19 and TRBJ2-6; 15 positions agree with TRBD2. Germline trimming cut 7 bases from V and 0 bases from J; bases unmatched to any gene: 7. Germline lookup yields CDR1 LNHDA and CDR2 SQIVND (reference sequence). The CDR3 length is 19 residues. Full variable domain (missing parts from reference TRBV19 and TRBJ2-6): DGGITQSPKYLFRKEGQNVTLSCEQNLNHDAMYWYRQDPGQGLRLIYYSQIVNDFQKGDIAEGYSVSREKKESFPLTVTSAQKNPTAFYLCASTLGLAGGSSGANVLTFGAGSRLTVL.